The T cell receptor beta chain under discussion was sequenced for a study of T cells in Graves' hyperthyroidism and ophthalmopathy (dated 2019 in TCRdb). General notes on the study: Peripheral blood was collected at initial diagnosis, before any treatment. For training and testing, the 80 to 100 patients in the discovery cohort were randomly divided in a 7:3 ratio. Thyroid tissue and blood T-cell repertoires from roughly 6 Graves' hyperthyroidism patients were also compared in the study. Following sampling, methimazole starting at 30 mg daily was given to hyperthyroidism patients, and high-dose intravenous methylprednisolone was given to ophthalmopathy patients. Prospective prediction of ophthalmopathy was tested in an independent validation cohort of 18 to 20 hyperthyroidism patients and 15 to 17 patients who later progressed to ophthalmopathy. According to the paper, TCR Vbeta CDR3 sequencing was carried out on approximately 140 peripheral blood samples, which came from some 41 ophthalmopathy, 75 or so hyperthyroidism and roughly 17 progressor patients. TCR V-J signatures able to tell the groups apart were searched for in a discovery cohort of about a hundred patients, of whom over 40 had Graves' ophthalmopathy and around 57 had stable Graves' hyperthyroidism.

In this sample, this clonotype turned up many times. Its antigen remains undetermined. Per-nucleotide qualities are absent, and no much larger clonotype sits a single base away. TCR beta CDR3 regions were amplified from RNA transcripts. For the first round of RT-PCR on the TCR CDR3, the HTBI primer set was used together with the Qiagen OneStep RT-PCR kit. Libraries were constructed in a second round of multiplex PCR, after which size selection and purification were performed. Sequencing of the libraries was done on an Illumina HiSeq2000 using paired-end 100 bp reads. The original pipeline was this. SOAPnuke was used to process the raw data, removing reads that contained adapters or uncalled bases, had a mean Phred below 15, or lacked an exact match to the constant primer or identifier. COPE v1.2.5 was used to merge high-quality paired reads, and clonotypes were defined as unique nucleotide sequences. MiTCR v1.1 was used to align the clonotypes against IMGT TRBV, TRBD and TRBJ reference segments. The analysis was restricted to V-J combinations with a frequency above 0.0001, which together covered 98% to 99.2% of the repertoires. The TCS score was defined as the ratio of F50 (clonal expansion) to E x V (chaos), calculated using BLOSUM62-based TCRdist between CDR3 peptides within each V-J. Welch's t-statistics and random forest reduced 500 to 550 V-J features to 10 to 15, which were used in a naive Bayes classifier (R e1071). Through fastp at Q25 and MiXCR, TCRdb rebuilt clones from the public reads, retaining in-frame beta chains. Entries are consolidated by CDR3 protein sequence, retaining the most common genes and DNA. Clone size and V and J calls follow TCRdb, not the original study. The table for this sample lists about 290,000 distinct CDR3 sequences; about 13% of them were counted only once. The ten top clones hold 7% to 9.5% of the sample.

The research as a whole found: No statistical method was used to fix the sample size in advance, and group allocation was not hidden from the investigators. In cross-validation, a model built on a 13 V-J signature told ophthalmopathy apart from stable hyperthyroidism with under 90% sensitivity and around 83% specificity, and in testing the same model reached 80%/75%. In validation, the model predicted progression to ophthalmopathy a median of approximately 6.6 months before onset, with about 64% sensitivity and 72.22% specificity. Most expanded thyroid clonotypes (frequency above 0.001) were also detected in blood, suggesting blood repertoires may reflect thyroid immune responses.

A patient counted as having stable Graves' hyperthyroidism if no progression to ophthalmopathy occurred over 18 months of follow-up. The hyperthyroidism patients were between 18 and 65 years old and newly diagnosed, with a disease duration of less than 2 months. Exclusion was applied to patients with uncontrolled infections, other autoimmune diseases, pregnancy or lactation. Diagnoses relied on clinical symptoms, serum thyroxine and TRAb, thyroid ultrasound and orbital computed tomography. Ficoll-Paque density gradient centrifugation was used to isolate PBMCs from approximately 10 ml of fresh peripheral blood. Total RNA was extracted with Trizol reagent, and quality was checked on an Agilent 2100 Bioanalyzer. The trim is 4 bases for V and 3 bases for J, with a gap of 10 bases between the germline ends. Its CDR3 holds 13 amino acids, cysteine through phenylalanine. Left in the record is the CDR3 DNA by itself, 39 bases read in frame from the first base. Via the germline V gene, CDR1 is SNHLY and CDR2 FYNNEI.

The specimen was blood. The rearrangement joined TRBV2 to TRBJ2-7; TRBD2 is a weak D gene call, 5 bases matching. This TCR came from a woman aged 40 to 55 with Graves' hyperthyroidism. The DNA reads TGTGCCAGCAGTGCAGGACTGGTCTACGAGCAGTACTTC. It specifies CASSAGLVYEQYF.